This TCR beta chain is from a study of T cell responses to AZD1222 COVID-19 vaccine. Sequencing used immunoSEQ multiplex PCR; TCRdb keeps in-frame clones, though not all of them. The table has 150,000 or so clones, about nine tenths seen once. CDR3 length: 11 residues. Looked up from germline, CDR1 is GTSNPN and CDR2 is SVGIG (reference sequence). Trimming stripped 1 base from V and 6 bases from J, with 7 bases between. Source: peripheral blood, taken on day 0 of AZD1222 vaccination. The clonotype comes from an adult in good health. This chain connects TRBV30 to TRBJ2-7; TRBD1 is a possible D gene (5 bases). The CDR3 here is CAWSGGGEQYF. The CDR3 coding sequence is TGTGCCTGGAGTGGGGGCGGCGAGCAGTACTTC.